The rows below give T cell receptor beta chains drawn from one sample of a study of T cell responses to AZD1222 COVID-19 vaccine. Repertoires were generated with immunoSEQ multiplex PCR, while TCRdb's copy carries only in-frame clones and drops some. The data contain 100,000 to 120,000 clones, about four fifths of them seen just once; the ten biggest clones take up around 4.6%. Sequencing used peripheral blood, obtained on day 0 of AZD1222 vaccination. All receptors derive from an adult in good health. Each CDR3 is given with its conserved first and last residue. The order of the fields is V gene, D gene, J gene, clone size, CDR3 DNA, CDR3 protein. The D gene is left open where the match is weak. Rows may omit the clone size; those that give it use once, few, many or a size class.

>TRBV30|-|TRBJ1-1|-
TGTGCCTGGAGTGGCATATGGGGTGAAGCTTTCTTT
CAWSGIWGEAFF
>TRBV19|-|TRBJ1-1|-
TGTGCCAGTAGTATCCCTGGGTCCCCAGGGTCGACTGAAGCTTTCTTT
CASSIPGSPGSTEAFF
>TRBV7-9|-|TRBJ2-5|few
TGTGCCAGCAGCTTAGGGGGGACCCATATGAGGCAGTACTTC
CASSLGGTHMRQYF
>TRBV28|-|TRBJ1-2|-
TGTGCCAGCAGTTGGTTTCAAATCGGTGGCTACACCTTC
CASSWFQIGGYTF
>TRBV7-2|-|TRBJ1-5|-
TGTGCCAGCAGCAGGACATTTGGTTCGAGTCAGCCCCAGCATTTT
CASSRTFGSSQPQHF
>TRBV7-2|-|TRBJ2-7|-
TGTGCCAGCAGCTTACAGGGGTACCCCTACGAGCAGTACTTC
CASSLQGYPYEQYF
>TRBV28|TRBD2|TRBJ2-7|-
TGTGCCAGCATACGCGGGGGGCGGCTGTCCGAGCAGTACTTC
CASIRGGRLSEQYF
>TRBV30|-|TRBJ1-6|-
TGTGCCTGGAGCGGCGACCCGGGACGGTATAATTCACCCCTCCACTTT
CAWSGDPGRYNSPLHF
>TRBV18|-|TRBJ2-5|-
TGTGCCAGCTCACACCAAGGCGGCGGAGGTGTGAGAGAGACCCAGTACTTC
CASSHQGGGGVRETQYF
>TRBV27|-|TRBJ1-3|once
TGTGCCAGCAGTTTGGGTGGGCCGGGAAACACCATATATTTT
CASSLGGPGNTIYF
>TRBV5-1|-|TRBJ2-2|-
TGCGCCAGCAGCTTGGTCCCGGGGGCGAACACCGGGGAGCTGTTTTTT
CASSLVPGANTGELFF
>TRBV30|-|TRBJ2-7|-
TGTGCCTGGAGTTCTCTAGATCGCGAGCAGTACTTC
CAWSSLDREQYF
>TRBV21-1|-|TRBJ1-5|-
TGTGCCAGCAGCAAGGAGTATAGCGGCAATCAGCCCCAGCATTTT
CASSKEYSGNQPQHF
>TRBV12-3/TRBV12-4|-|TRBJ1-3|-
TGTGCCAGCAGTCCAGGGGCAGGAAACACCATATATTTT
CASSPGAGNTIYF
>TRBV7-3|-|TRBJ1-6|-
TGTGCCAGCAGCTTAAGTCGAAATTCACCCCTCCACTTT
CASSLSRNSPLHF
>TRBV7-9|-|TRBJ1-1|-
TGTGCCAGCAGCCCCAGGGGAACGTCCTCTGAAGCTTTCTTT
CASSPRGTSSEAFF
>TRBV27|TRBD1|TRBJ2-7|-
TGTGCCAGCAGTCAGATAGGGACAGGGGATAGCGAGCAGTACTTC
CASSQIGTGDSEQYF
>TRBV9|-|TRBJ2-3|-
TGTGCCAGCAGCGTTCAAGCGTCATCAGATACGCAGTATTTT
CASSVQASSDTQYF
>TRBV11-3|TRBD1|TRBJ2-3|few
TGTGCCAGCAGCCAGACCGGGACAGGGAGTTCGTCGCAGTATTTT
CASSQTGTGSSSQYF
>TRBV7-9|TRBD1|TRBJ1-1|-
TGTGCCAGCAGCTTAACGGCAGGGGGAAACACTGAAGCTTTCTTT
CASSLTAGGNTEAFF
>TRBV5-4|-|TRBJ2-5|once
TGTGCCAGCAGCTTGCCCGACCAAGAGACCCAGTACTTC
CASSLPDQETQYF
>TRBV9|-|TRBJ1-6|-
TGTGCCAGCAGCGTTTCTCAGGGTTCTGGAAATAATTCACCCCTCCACTTT
CASSVSQGSGNNSPLHF
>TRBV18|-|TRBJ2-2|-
TGTGCCAGCTCAGCAAGGGTAGGCGACGGGGAGCTGTTTTTT
CASSARVGDGELFF
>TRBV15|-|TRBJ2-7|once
TGTGCCACCAGCAGAGATTCGTTCCGTCAGGAGCAGTACTTC
CATSRDSFRQEQYF
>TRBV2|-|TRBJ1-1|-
TGTGCCAGCAGTCCCCAGGGGAGGGAAGCTTTCTTT
CASSPQGREAFF
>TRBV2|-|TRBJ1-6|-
TGTGCCAGCAGGCCGAGGCAGGCGAGTTCACCCCTCCACTTT
CASRPRQASSPLHF
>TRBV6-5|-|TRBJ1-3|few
TGTGCCAGCAGTTACGAGGGGAGCTCTGGAAACACCATATATTTT
CASSYEGSSGNTIYF
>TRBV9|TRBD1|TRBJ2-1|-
TGTGCCAGCAGCGCCAGGCCCCTCGGGACAGGGGGCAGTGAGCAGTTCTTC
CASSARPLGTGGSEQFF
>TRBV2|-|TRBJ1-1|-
TGTGCCAGCACACAGCAACAGGGGAACACTGAAGCTTTCTTT
CASTQQQGNTEAFF
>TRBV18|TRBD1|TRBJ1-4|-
TGTGCCAGCTCACCACCGGGACAGGGGGCAAAACTGTTTTTT
CASSPPGQGAKLFF
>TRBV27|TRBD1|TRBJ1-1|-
TGTGCCAGCAGTACCCTCGGTGTGACAGGGGGGAGGAACACTGAAGCTTTCTTT
CASSTLGVTGGRNTEAFF
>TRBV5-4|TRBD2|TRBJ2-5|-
TGTGCCAGCAGTCCGGGTAGCGGGAGGGCCTCTAGGGAGACCCAGTACTTC
CASSPGSGRASRETQYF
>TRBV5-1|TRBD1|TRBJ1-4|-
TGCGCCAGCGCGCACACCGGGACAGGAGTTGAAAAACTGTTTTTT
CASAHTGTGVEKLFF
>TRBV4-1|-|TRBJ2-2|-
TGCGCCAGCAGCCAAGAGACGGGATACACCGGGGAGCTGTTTTTT
CASSQETGYTGELFF
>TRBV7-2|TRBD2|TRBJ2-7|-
TGTGCCAGCAGCTTTCGGGGAGCGGGAGACTACGAGCAGTACTTC
CASSFRGAGDYEQYF
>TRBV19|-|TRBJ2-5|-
TGTGCCAGTGCGGGGTATTACGATGAAGAGACCCAGTACTTC
CASAGYYDEETQYF
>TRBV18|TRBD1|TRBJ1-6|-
TGTGCCAGCTCCCCAGGGGGTTCACCCCTCCACTTT
CASSPGGSPLHF
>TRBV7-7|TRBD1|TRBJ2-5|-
TGTGCCAGCAGCTGGGGGACAGGGAAAGAGACCCAGTACTTC
CASSWGTGKETQYF
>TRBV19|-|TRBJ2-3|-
TGTGCCAGCCGGGATGTATTACGAATTAGCACAGATACGCAGTATTTT
CASRDVLRISTDTQYF
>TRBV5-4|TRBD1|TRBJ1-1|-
TGTGCCAGCAGCGCCGGACAGGGCATGAACACTGAAGCTTTCTTT
CASSAGQGMNTEAFF
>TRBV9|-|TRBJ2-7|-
TGTGCCAGCAGCGAGAACCCAAGGAGTGAGCAGTACTTC
CASSENPRSEQYF
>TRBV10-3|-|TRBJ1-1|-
TGTGCCATCAGTGAGTCGACGTCGGGGAACACTGAAGCTTTCTTT
CAISESTSGNTEAFF
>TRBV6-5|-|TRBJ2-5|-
TGTGCCAGCAGTTACTCGAGGTTGGCCCCAGAGACCCAGTACTTC
CASSYSRLAPETQYF
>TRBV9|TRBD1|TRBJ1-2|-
TGTGCCAGCAGCGCCACAGGGGGCGGCTACACCTTC
CASSATGGGYTF
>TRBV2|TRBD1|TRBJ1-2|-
TGTGCCAGCAGTGGACAGGGGCTCGGGGGCTATGGCTACACCTTC
CASSGQGLGGYGYTF
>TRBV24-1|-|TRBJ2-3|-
TGTGCCACCAGCCTTGACGCAGCGGTCACAGATACGCAGTATTTT
CATSLDAAVTDTQYF
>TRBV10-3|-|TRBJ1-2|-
TGTGCCATCAGTGAGTTTAACTATGGCTACACCTTC
CAISEFNYGYTF
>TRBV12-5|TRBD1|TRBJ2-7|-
TGTGCTAGTGGGACTGGACAGGGGCATCAGTACTTC
CASGTGQGHQYF
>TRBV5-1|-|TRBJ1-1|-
TGCGCCAGCAGCCGGAACCCGACAGGAAGGAACACTGAAGCTTTCTTT
CASSRNPTGRNTEAFF
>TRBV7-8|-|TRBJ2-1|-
TGTGCCAGCAGCTCGTGGCTAAATGAGCAGTTCTTC
CASSSWLNEQFF
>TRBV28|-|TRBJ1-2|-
TGTGCCAGCAGTTTCAGGGTTGGTGGCTACACCTTC
CASSFRVGGYTF
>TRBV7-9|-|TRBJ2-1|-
TGTGCCAGCAGCGCCGTGGGTAATGAGCAGTTCTTC
CASSAVGNEQFF
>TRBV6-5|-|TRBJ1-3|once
TGTGCCAGCTCGACTGCATTTGGAAACACCATATATTTT
CASSTAFGNTIYF